These 25 T cell receptor beta chains came from one sample sequenced in a study of human T cells and chemical hapten exposure. Described time point: pre-sensitization, week 0. This sample's treatment: therapeutic diphenylcyclopropenone sensitization with weekly scalp DPC. TCRdb reanalysed the RACE reads using MiXCR and keeps one entry per CDR3 protein. The table shows roughly 81,000 distinct CDR3 sequences, with around 7.9% occurring only once. The source material was whole blood, sampled in connection with sensitization to the hapten diphenylcyclopropenone (DPC). All receptors come from a middle-aged man with alopecia areata. Some clones in this sample may be carry-over from other donors' samples.

V usage is TRBV7-2 and J usage is TRBJ2-1; 14 nucleotides match TRBD2. Unmatched junction bases numbered 7, after V lost 4 bases and J lost 8 bases. The germline V gene has CDR1 SGHTA and CDR2 FQGNSA. The CDR3 has 16 amino acids. The CDR3 loop reads CASSSQGLAGGDEQFF. CDR3 sequence (DNA): TGTGCCAGCAGCTCGCAAGGACTAGCGGGAGGAGATGAGCAGTTCTTC.

The chain is built from TRBV20-1 and TRBJ1-3, with 11 bases that match TRBD1. This CDR3 is built from 15 residues. Losses at the gene ends were 3 bases for V and 3 bases for J; bases not matched to a gene: 4. Germline V gives CDR1 DFQATT, CDR2 SNEGSKA (reference sequence). Here the CDR3 reads CSARLDRGLGNTIYF. In DNA, the CDR3 is TGCAGTGCTAGGTTGGACAGGGGGCTTGGAAACACCATATATTTT.

This clonotype was found many times. V usage is TRBV29-1 and J usage is TRBJ1-2; no definite D call. Germline V gives CDR1 SQVTM, CDR2 ANQGSEA. The CDR3 runs to 13 residues. The V gene lost 5 bases and the J gene lost 6 bases, with 16 bases spanning the gap. For the CDR3, the DNA is TGCAGCGTTCCGACGGAAAGAGGAGATGGCTACACCTTC. Translated: CSVPTERGDGYTF.

This chain uses TRBV6-2 or TRBV6-3 with TRBJ1-5, with 8 bases fitting TRBD1. Germline CDR1 reads MNHEY; CDR2 reads SVGEGT. The CDR3 contains 13 residues. The V segment lost 7 bases and the J segment 5 bases; nucleotides outside the gene matches: 4. This CDR3 is CASNDRGDQPQHF. As DNA, the CDR3 is TGTGCCAGCAACGACAGGGGAGATCAGCCCCAGCATTTT.

This clonotype occurred many times. The V call is TRBV29-1, the J call TRBJ1-4, with 7 bases fitting TRBD1. Germline CDR1 is SQVTM and CDR2 is ANQGSEA. The junction had 7 bases not matched to a gene; V was cut back by 4 bases and J by 8 bases. The CDR3 consists of 13 residues. The CDR3 here is CSVVGQTGEKLFF. In nucleotides, the CDR3 is TGCAGCGTTGTGGGACAGACGGGGGAAAAACTGTTTTTT.

This clonotype was counted many times. This chain connects TRBV7-2 to TRBJ1-2; D is unclear. In germline, CDR1 is SGHTA, CDR2 FQGNSA. CDR3 length equals 13 residues. The V gene lost 3 bases and the J gene lost 3 bases, with 8 bases spanning the gap. The chain's CDR3 is CASSFGPDYGYTF. The CDR3 nucleotides are TGTGCCAGCAGCTTTGGTCCCGACTATGGCTACACCTTC. The full variable domain, completed using reference TRBV7-2 and TRBJ1-2, is GAGVSQSPSNKVTEKGKDVELRCDPISGHTALYWYRQSLGQGLEFLIYFQGNSAPDKSGLPSDRFSAERTGGSVSTLTIQRTQQEDSAVYLCASSFGPDYGYTFGSGTRLTVV.

This clonotype has at least ten counts. The chain employs TRBV20-1 and TRBJ1-5; a possible D gene is TRBD1 (5 bases). Trimming took 7 bases from V and 0 from J, leaving 10 bases between them. The CDR3 is made up of 13 amino acids. CDR1 is DFQATT, CDR2 SNEGSKA, per germline (reference sequence). The CDR3: CSVAQGSNQPQHF. Here the CDR3 DNA reads TGCAGTGTGGCGCAGGGTAGCAATCAGCCCCAGCATTTT.

The gene calls are TRBV2 and TRBJ2-2; 7 nucleotides match TRBD1. CDR1 and CDR2 from the germline V gene are SNHLY and FYNNEI. The CDR3 runs to 12 residues. The V and J ends lost 8 bases and 5 bases, in that order; junction bases with no gene match: 2. DNA for the CDR3: TGTGCCAGCCAGACAGGGACCGGGGAGCTGTTTTTT. It specifies CASQTGTGELFF.

V usage is TRBV10-3 and J usage is TRBJ2-2; D may be TRBD1 (5 bases). This CDR3 has 14 residues. Looked up from germline, CDR1 is ENHRY and CDR2 is SYGVKD. V lost 7 bases, J lost 0 bases, and 9 bases lay in between. The CDR3 loop reads CAITQGPNTGELFF. CDR3 bases: TGTGCCATCACGCAGGGCCCGAACACCGGGGAGCTGTTTTTT.

There are a few counts of this clonotype. The chain couples TRBV7-9 to TRBJ1-2, with D uncertain. The CDR3 has 12 residues. Germline V gives CDR1 SEHNR, CDR2 FQNEAQ (reference sequence). With 1 base removed from V and 13 bases from J, the gap between germline ends came to 13 bases. The CDR3 spells CASSLEPTGVTF. The CDR3, as DNA: TGTGCCAGCAGCTTAGAGCCCACCGGGGTCACCTTC. Together with reference TRBV7-9 and TRBJ1-2, the CDR3 gives the full variable domain: DTGVSQNPRHKITKRGQNVTFRCDPISEHNRLYWYRQTLGQGPEFLTYFQNEAQLEKSRLLSDRFSAERPKGSFSTLEIQRTEQGDSAMYLCASSLEPTGVTFGSGTRLTVV.

In this sample, this clonotype turned up a few times. The chain links TRBV2 to TRBJ1-4; D call uncertain. V was cut by 11 bases and J by 2 bases, with 12 bases left in between. The CDR3 runs to 13 residues. Germline values: CDR1 SNHLY, CDR2 FYNNEI. CDR3 DNA: TGTGCCGGAAGACCCGCGACTAATGAAAAACTGTTTTTT. This gives the protein CAGRPATNEKLFF.

The CDR3 coding sequence is TGTGCCAGCAGCTTAGCAGGGATAAACACCGGGGAGCTGTTTTTT. Translation: CASSLAGINTGELFF. The chain has TRBV7-2 and TRBJ2-2; D gene unclear. Germline-derived CDR1 and CDR2 are SGHTA and FQGNSA. V lost 0 bases, J lost 2 bases, and 7 bases lay in between. The CDR3 has 15 amino acids.

This sequence joins TRBV24-1 and TRBJ2-1, with D unresolved. CDR3 size: 14 residues. Germline assignment: CDR1 KGHDR and CDR2 SFDVKD. Trimming pared 0 bases from V and 4 bases from J, leaving 6 bases between. This chain's CDR3 is CATSDLSPYNEQFF. CDR3 coding DNA: TGTGCCACCAGTGATTTGTCACCTTACAATGAGCAGTTCTTC.

The chain is built from TRBV4-1 and TRBJ2-3; 11 nucleotides align to TRBD1. The CDR3 runs 14 residues. In germline, CDR1 is MGHRA, CDR2 YSYEKL. J was trimmed by 6 bases and V by 3 bases; bases with no gene match: 2. The CDR3 DNA follows: TGCGCCAGCAGCCAGGGACAGGGGGAGGATACGCAGTATTTT. Its protein product is CASSQGQGEDTQYF.

Concerning this clonotype: A clone one base away is much larger, so this may be a read error. This chain links TRBV7-3 with TRBJ2-6; the D gene is possibly TRBD2 (5 bases). This CDR3 has 15 amino acids. Trimming removed 2 bases at V and 5 bases at J, with 10 bases between. Germline CDR1 reads SGHTA; CDR2 reads FQGTGA. The CDR3 region has the DNA TGTGCCAGCAGCTTAGGGAGCGCTAGGGCCAACGTCCTGACTTTC. Its protein is CASSLGSARANVLTF. The variable domain in full, with the rest retrieved from reference TRBV7-3 and TRBJ2-6, is GAGVSQTPSNKVTEKGKYVELRCDPISGHTALYWYRQSLGQGPEFLIYFQGTGAADDSGLPNDRFFAVRPEGSVSTLKIQRTERGDSAVYLCASSLGSARANVLTFGAGSRLTVL.

Many counts were recorded for this clonotype. The V call is TRBV6-2 or TRBV6-3, the J call TRBJ1-5, with 8 bases aligning to TRBD1. V was pared by 7 bases and J by 2 bases, with 7 bases of the junction left unmatched. Germline values: CDR1 MNHEY, CDR2 SVGEGT. This CDR3 contains 15 residues. The CDR3 loop is CASMASGGGNQPQHF. DNA of the CDR3: TGTGCCAGCATGGCGTCAGGGGGCGGCAATCAGCCCCAGCATTTT.

This clonotype was recorded a few times. This rearrangement joins TRBV13 to TRBJ2-7; D is ambiguous. Germline V gives CDR1 PRHDT, CDR2 FYEKMQ (reference sequence). Trimming took 0 bases from V and 2 from J, leaving 8 bases between them. CDR3 length: 14 amino acids. CDR3 residues: CASSLGRRTYEQYF. The CDR3 bases are TGTGCCAGCAGCTTAGGCCGTAGGACCTACGAGCAGTACTTC.

At least ten counts were recorded for this clonotype. This sequence joins TRBV5-6 and TRBJ1-5; the D gene is possibly TRBD1 (6 bases). The CDR3 has 15 amino acids. V lost 3 bases and J 4 bases, leaving 14 bases between the germline ends. Germline lookup yields CDR1 SGHDT and CDR2 YYEEEE. CDR3 loop: CASSYFGQKNQPQHF. For the CDR3, the DNA is TGTGCCAGCAGCTATTTCGGACAGAAGAATCAGCCCCAGCATTTT.

This clonotype was seen repeatedly, ten times or more. The CDR3 loop reads CASNYGDRAYTEAFF. The CDR3 nucleotides read TGTGCCAGCAACTATGGGGACAGGGCCTACACTGAAGCTTTCTTT. The chain joins TRBV11-2 to TRBJ1-1; TRBD1 agrees at 9 bases. The CDR3 contains 15 residues. CDR1 is SGHAT and CDR2 is FQNNGV in the germline V gene. V was pared by 7 bases and J by 3 bases, with 9 bases of the junction left unmatched.

In its sample, this clonotype was seen a few times. The chain has TRBV18 and TRBJ2-5; D uncertain. The CDR3 sequence is 15 residues long. The germline V and J ends were trimmed by 1 base and 0 bases, with 9 bases remaining between them. Germline V gene data show CDR1 as KGHSH and CDR2 as LQKENI. The CDR3 protein is CASSPRADNQETQYF. Here the CDR3 DNA reads TGTGCCAGCTCACCACGGGCGGATAACCAAGAGACCCAGTACTTC.

Many counts were recorded for this clonotype. The chain employs TRBV29-1 and TRBJ2-4; D could derive from TRBD1 or TRBD2 (5 bases each). Germline assignment: CDR1 SQVTM and CDR2 ANQGSEA. The CDR3 runs 12 residues. V was shortened by 7 bases and J by 8 bases, with 15 bases between the two germline ends. CDR3 coding DNA: TGCAGCGCAACCAGGGACGGTGACATTCAGTACTTC. This sequence encodes CSATRDGDIQYF.

At least ten counts were recorded for this clonotype. The rearrangement links TRBV5-1 to TRBJ1-3; D is possibly TRBD1 (5 bases). The CDR3 totals 14 residues. V gave up 7 bases and J gave up 1 base, with 12 bases separating them. Germline V lookup: CDR1 SGHRS, CDR2 YFSETQ. In DNA, the CDR3 is TGCGCCAGCTCGAACCAGGGATCTGGAAACACCATATATTTT. Encoded protein: CASSNQGSGNTIYF.

This clonotype was seen many times. V is TRBV29-1 and J is TRBJ1-1, with D maybe TRBD1 (6 bases). Germline V lookup: CDR1 SQVTM, CDR2 ANQGSEA. The CDR3 totals 14 residues. V gave up 5 bases and J gave up 5 bases, with 18 bases separating them. The CDR3 protein is CSVTPGAGRTEAFF. The CDR3 nucleotides are TGCAGCGTTACCCCAGGGGCCGGAAGAACTGAAGCTTTCTTT.

This clonotype occurred a few times. This rearrangement joins TRBV7-8 to TRBJ2-7, with TRBD1 identical over 10 bases. The CDR3 consists of 15 residues. Germline CDR1 reads SGHVS; CDR2 reads FQNEAQ. V shed 3 bases and J 4 bases; nucleotides not matched to a gene: 6. CDR3 residues: CASSFPDRGGYEQYF. CDR3 sequence (DNA): TGTGCCAGCAGCTTCCCGGACAGGGGGGGTTACGAGCAGTACTTC. The complete variable domain, with remaining parts taken from reference TRBV7-8 and TRBJ2-7, reads GAGVSQSPRYKVAKRGQDVALRCDPISGHVSLFWYQQALGQGPEFLTYFQNEAQLDKSGLPSDRFFAERPEGSVSTLKIQRTQQEDSAVYLCASSFPDRGGYEQYFGPGTRLTVT.

The chain couples TRBV5-1 to TRBJ2-3; no reliable D call. Germline values: CDR1 SGHRS, CDR2 YFSETQ. The CDR3 loop spans 14 amino acids. Trimming removed 5 bases at V and 5 bases at J, with 15 bases between. CDR3 DNA sequence: TGCGCCAGCAGTGTCCCCGGGCCCGAAGATACGCAGTATTTT. Protein: CASSVPGPEDTQYF.